A selection of T cell receptor beta chains follows, all from one sample in a study of blood T cell repertoires in COVID-19. The repertoire was sequenced with immunoSEQ multiplex PCR; TCRdb's copy has only in-frame clones and lacks some. Here the sample spans about 74,000 clones, about nine tenths being singletons. Sequencing was carried out using peripheral blood. All receptors come from a woman in her forties or fifties in a cohort sampled during active COVID-19. The CDR3 runs from the conserved cysteine through the conserved F or W. Fields, in order: V gene, J gene, D gene, clone size, CDR3 protein, CDR3 DNA. D genes are given only for firm matches. Expanded clones get a size class; other rows say once, few or many, or leave the size out.

V gene: TRBV27
J gene: TRBJ1-4
D gene: .
clone size: .
CDR3 protein: CASSQSGIPNEKLFF
CDR3 DNA: TGTGCCAGCAGCCAATCCGGGATTCCTAATGAAAAACTGTTTTTT

V gene: TRBV4-1
J gene: TRBJ2-1
D gene: TRBD2
clone size: .
CDR3 protein: CASSQDAGRGSYNEQFF
CDR3 DNA: TGCGCCAGCAGCCAAGATGCCGGGAGGGGCTCCTACAATGAGCAGTTCTTC

V gene: TRBV6-6
J gene: TRBJ2-4
D gene: .
clone size: .
CDR3 protein: CASRPTGIAKNIQYF
CDR3 DNA: TGTGCCAGCAGGCCTACAGGGATAGCCAAAAACATTCAGTACTTC

V gene: TRBV7-3
J gene: TRBJ2-1
D gene: .
clone size: .
CDR3 protein: CASSGGGSAAYNEQFF
CDR3 DNA: TGTGCCAGCAGCGGGGGCGGGAGTGCGGCCTACAATGAGCAGTTCTTC

V gene: TRBV18
J gene: TRBJ2-3
D gene: TRBD1
clone size: .
CDR3 protein: CATAELGTGGTDTQYF
CDR3 DNA: TGTGCCACCGCAGAACTTGGGACAGGGGGGACAGATACGCAGTATTTT

V gene: TRBV10-3
J gene: TRBJ1-6
D gene: .
clone size: .
CDR3 protein: CAIIRAPQDSPLHF
CDR3 DNA: TGTGCCATCATTCGGGCCCCACAGGATTCACCCCTCCACTTT

V gene: TRBV28
J gene: TRBJ2-3
D gene: .
clone size: once
CDR3 protein: CASSLSGVSTDTQYF
CDR3 DNA: TGTGCCAGCAGTTTATCAGGGGTCAGCACAGATACGCAGTATTTT

V gene: TRBV19
J gene: TRBJ1-1
D gene: .
clone size: .
CDR3 protein: CASSIPQLGVNTEAFF
CDR3 DNA: TGTGCCAGTAGTATTCCGCAGTTGGGAGTCAACACTGAAGCTTTCTTT

V gene: TRBV13
J gene: TRBJ1-4
D gene: TRBD1
clone size: .
CDR3 protein: CASSSTGVEKLFF
CDR3 DNA: TGTGCCAGCAGCTCTACAGGGGTTGAAAAACTGTTTTTT

V gene: TRBV27
J gene: TRBJ1-1
D gene: .
clone size: .
CDR3 protein: CASSSLLLIGEAFF
CDR3 DNA: TGTGCCAGCAGTTCTCTACTCCTGATCGGTGAAGCTTTCTTT

V gene: TRBV29-1
J gene: TRBJ2-1
D gene: TRBD2
clone size: .
CDR3 protein: CSVESPSGSYNEQFF
CDR3 DNA: TGCAGCGTTGAAAGCCCTAGCGGGTCCTACAATGAGCAGTTCTTC

V gene: TRBV5-6
J gene: TRBJ1-1
D gene: .
clone size: .
CDR3 protein: CASSFGENTEAFF
CDR3 DNA: TGTGCCAGCAGCTTTGGAGAGAACACTGAAGCTTTCTTT

V gene: TRBV7-9
J gene: TRBJ1-2
D gene: TRBD1
clone size: few
CDR3 protein: CASSFGQGTAESGYTF
CDR3 DNA: TGTGCCAGCAGCTTCGGCCAGGGGACAGCTGAGAGTGGCTACACCTTC

V gene: TRBV9
J gene: TRBJ2-1
D gene: TRBD2
clone size: few
CDR3 protein: CASSAGLAGYNEQFF
CDR3 DNA: TGTGCCAGCAGCGCGGGACTAGCGGGCTACAATGAGCAGTTCTTC

V gene: TRBV24-1
J gene: TRBJ2-7
D gene: TRBD2
clone size: .
CDR3 protein: CATSGAAGVASYEQYF
CDR3 DNA: TGTGCCACCAGTGGTGCCGCGGGGGTAGCTAGCTACGAGCAGTACTTC

V gene: TRBV19
J gene: TRBJ1-6
D gene: .
clone size: .
CDR3 protein: CASSFTGLLNSPLHF
CDR3 DNA: TGTGCCAGTAGTTTTACGGGACTCCTTAATTCACCCCTCCACTTT

V gene: TRBV7-9
J gene: TRBJ1-2
D gene: .
clone size: .
CDR3 protein: CASSPTPSGYTF
CDR3 DNA: TGTGCCAGCAGCCCTACCCCGTCTGGCTACACCTTC

V gene: TRBV10-3
J gene: TRBJ1-1
D gene: .
clone size: .
CDR3 protein: CAISWMQGEEAFF
CDR3 DNA: TGTGCCATCAGTTGGATGCAGGGTGAGGAAGCTTTCTTT

V gene: TRBV27
J gene: TRBJ1-1
D gene: .
clone size: .
CDR3 protein: CASSFTTAPMNTEAFF
CDR3 DNA: TGTGCCAGCAGTTTTACGACAGCTCCCATGAACACTGAAGCTTTCTTT

V gene: TRBV3-1/TRBV3-2
J gene: TRBJ2-1
D gene: .
clone size: .
CDR3 protein: CASSTDSLGNEQFF
CDR3 DNA: TGTGCCAGCAGCACGGACTCCCTCGGCAATGAGCAGTTCTTC

V gene: TRBV20-1
J gene: TRBJ2-4
D gene: .
clone size: .
CDR3 protein: CSASPGVAKNIQYF
CDR3 DNA: TGCAGTGCTAGTCCAGGGGTAGCCAAAAACATTCAGTACTTC

V gene: TRBV28
J gene: TRBJ2-1
D gene: TRBD2
clone size: .
CDR3 protein: CASSLQTSGGNEQFF
CDR3 DNA: TGTGCCAGCAGTTTGCAAACTAGCGGGGGGAATGAGCAGTTCTTC

V gene: TRBV12-3/TRBV12-4
J gene: TRBJ2-1
D gene: .
clone size: .
CDR3 protein: CASRSGEGNEQFF
CDR3 DNA: TGTGCCAGCAGGTCGGGAGAGGGCAATGAGCAGTTCTTC

V gene: TRBV5-6
J gene: TRBJ2-5
D gene: .
clone size: .
CDR3 protein: CASTVQGGETQYF
CDR3 DNA: TGTGCCAGCACTGTACAGGGTGGGGAGACCCAGTACTTC

V gene: TRBV5-5
J gene: TRBJ2-5
D gene: TRBD2
clone size: .
CDR3 protein: CASTPLAGVRQETQYF
CDR3 DNA: TGTGCCAGCACCCCCTTAGCGGGAGTCCGCCAAGAGACCCAGTACTTC

V gene: TRBV27
J gene: TRBJ1-1
D gene: .
clone size: .
CDR3 protein: CASSLSGGAGTEAFF
CDR3 DNA: TGTGCCAGCAGTTTATCGGGGGGGGCCGGGACTGAAGCTTTCTTT

V gene: TRBV30
J gene: TRBJ1-2
D gene: TRBD1
clone size: .
CDR3 protein: CAWTLQGGLYGYTF
CDR3 DNA: TGTGCCTGGACCCTACAGGGGGGGCTCTATGGCTACACCTTC

V gene: TRBV19
J gene: TRBJ2-5
D gene: .
clone size: .
CDR3 protein: CASSIDGGGGETQYF
CDR3 DNA: TGTGCCAGTAGTATAGACGGCGGGGGCGGGGAGACCCAGTACTTC

V gene: TRBV28
J gene: TRBJ2-3
D gene: TRBD2
clone size: .
CDR3 protein: CASSSAGASGRAVDTQYF
CDR3 DNA: TGTGCCAGCAGTTCCGCCGGGGCTAGCGGGAGGGCCGTCGATACGCAGTATTTT

V gene: TRBV12-2
J gene: TRBJ2-2
D gene: .
clone size: .
CDR3 protein: CASRLGGTSGRGTGELFF
CDR3 DNA: TGTGCAAGTCGCTTAGGGGGGACTAGCGGGAGAGGAACCGGGGAGCTGTTTTTT

V gene: TRBV6-1
J gene: TRBJ1-1
D gene: .
clone size: .
CDR3 protein: CASSDREPMNTEAFF
CDR3 DNA: TGTGCCAGCAGTGATCGGGAACCCATGAACACTGAAGCTTTCTTT

V gene: TRBV28
J gene: TRBJ1-2
D gene: .
clone size: .
CDR3 protein: CASSFRDYGYTF
CDR3 DNA: TGTGCCAGCAGTTTCCGTGACTATGGCTACACCTTC

V gene: TRBV9
J gene: TRBJ2-5
D gene: .
clone size: .
CDR3 protein: CASSVGGGATQETQYF
CDR3 DNA: TGTGCCAGCAGCGTAGGGGGTGGGGCCACTCAAGAGACCCAGTACTTC

V gene: TRBV18
J gene: TRBJ1-4
D gene: TRBD1
clone size: .
CDR3 protein: CASSRGQGNEKLFF
CDR3 DNA: TGTGCCAGCTCACGGGGACAGGGGAATGAAAAACTGTTTTTT

V gene: TRBV6-6
J gene: TRBJ1-1
D gene: TRBD1
clone size: .
CDR3 protein: CASTLGQLNTEAFF
CDR3 DNA: TGTGCCAGCACCCTGGGACAGCTGAACACTGAAGCTTTCTTT

V gene: TRBV20-1
J gene: TRBJ2-7
D gene: .
clone size: few
CDR3 protein: CSAQIMDFQYF
CDR3 DNA: TGCAGTGCCCAGATCATGGACTTCCAGTACTTC

V gene: TRBV7-6
J gene: TRBJ1-1
D gene: TRBD1
clone size: .
CDR3 protein: CASSPPDRGGNTEAFF
CDR3 DNA: TGTGCCAGCAGCCCTCCAGACAGGGGTGGGAACACTGAAGCTTTCTTT

V gene: TRBV30
J gene: TRBJ2-2
D gene: .
clone size: .
CDR3 protein: CAWRWREGGELFF
CDR3 DNA: TGTGCCTGGAGATGGCGGGAAGGCGGGGAGCTGTTTTTT

V gene: TRBV13
J gene: TRBJ2-4
D gene: .
clone size: once
CDR3 protein: CASSLGRPKNIQYF
CDR3 DNA: TGTGCCAGCAGCTTAGGCAGGCCCAAAAACATTCAGTACTTC

V gene: TRBV5-6
J gene: TRBJ1-1
D gene: TRBD1
clone size: .
CDR3 protein: CASRGTAMNTEAFF
CDR3 DNA: TGTGCCAGCAGGGGGACAGCCATGAACACTGAAGCTTTCTTT

V gene: TRBV6-6
J gene: TRBJ1-5
D gene: TRBD1
clone size: .
CDR3 protein: CASSRDRRSNQPQHF
CDR3 DNA: TGTGCCAGCAGCCGGGACAGGAGGAGCAATCAGCCCCAGCATTTT

V gene: TRBV27
J gene: TRBJ2-7
D gene: TRBD2
clone size: .
CDR3 protein: CASSSPGLAGAPYEQYF
CDR3 DNA: TGTGCCAGCAGTTCCCCGGGACTAGCGGGAGCGCCCTACGAGCAGTACTTC

V gene: TRBV7-9
J gene: TRBJ2-1
D gene: .
clone size: .
CDR3 protein: CASSSPGGPYNEQFF
CDR3 DNA: TGTGCCAGCAGCTCCCCGGGGGGCCCCTACAATGAGCAGTTCTTC

V gene: TRBV27
J gene: TRBJ1-1
D gene: TRBD1
clone size: once
CDR3 protein: CASSLAGTGSTEAFF
CDR3 DNA: TGTGCCAGCAGTTTAGCAGGGACAGGGTCCACTGAAGCTTTCTTT

V gene: TRBV15
J gene: TRBJ2-5
D gene: .
clone size: .
CDR3 protein: CATSSRLLVRKETQYF
CDR3 DNA: TGTGCCACCAGCAGCCGCCTACTAGTTAGAAAAGAGACCCAGTACTTC

V gene: TRBV4-1
J gene: TRBJ2-7
D gene: TRBD2
clone size: .
CDR3 protein: CASSQDVTSGGLSYEQYF
CDR3 DNA: TGCGCCAGCAGCCAAGATGTGACTAGCGGGGGACTTTCCTACGAGCAGTACTTC

V gene: TRBV19
J gene: TRBJ2-1
D gene: TRBD1
clone size: .
CDR3 protein: CASAEQGASDEQFF
CDR3 DNA: TGTGCCAGTGCAGAACAGGGGGCTTCGGATGAGCAGTTCTTC

V gene: TRBV28
J gene: TRBJ1-5
D gene: .
clone size: .
CDR3 protein: CASSLTRAGQPQHF
CDR3 DNA: TGTGCCAGCAGTTTAACCAGGGCTGGACAGCCCCAGCATTTT

V gene: TRBV30
J gene: TRBJ1-3
D gene: .
clone size: .
CDR3 protein: CAFARGVDNTIYF
CDR3 DNA: TGTGCCTTCGCACGGGGAGTGGACAACACCATATATTTT

V gene: TRBV19
J gene: TRBJ1-2
D gene: .
clone size: .
CDR3 protein: CASSMGALGANYGYTF
CDR3 DNA: TGTGCCAGTAGTATGGGGGCTTTAGGGGCTAACTATGGCTACACCTTC

V gene: TRBV3-1/TRBV3-2
J gene: TRBJ1-1
D gene: .
clone size: .
CDR3 protein: CASSQDPPWNTEAFF
CDR3 DNA: TGTGCCAGCAGCCAAGATCCCCCGTGGAACACTGAAGCTTTCTTT

V gene: TRBV5-3
J gene: TRBJ1-4
D gene: TRBD1
clone size: .
CDR3 protein: CARSPARQGYGEKLFF
CDR3 DNA: TGTGCCAGAAGCCCGGCTCGACAGGGCTATGGTGAAAAACTGTTTTTT

V gene: TRBV27
J gene: TRBJ2-1
D gene: TRBD2
clone size: .
CDR3 protein: CASSFSGLARYNEQFF
CDR3 DNA: TGTGCCAGCAGTTTTTCCGGACTAGCGCGATACAATGAGCAGTTCTTC

V gene: TRBV29-1
J gene: TRBJ1-4
D gene: .
clone size: .
CDR3 protein: CSVGQGGEKLFF
CDR3 DNA: TGCAGCGTTGGGCAGGGAGGCGAAAAACTGTTTTTT

V gene: TRBV11-1
J gene: TRBJ2-4
D gene: TRBD2
clone size: .
CDR3 protein: CASSFRGSDIQYF
CDR3 DNA: TGTGCCAGCAGCTTTCGCGGGAGTGACATTCAGTACTTC

V gene: TRBV7-2
J gene: TRBJ2-1
D gene: TRBD2
clone size: .
CDR3 protein: CASSVRTSGHNEQFF
CDR3 DNA: TGTGCCAGCAGCGTTCGGACTAGCGGCCACAATGAGCAGTTCTTC

V gene: TRBV9
J gene: TRBJ1-1
D gene: .
clone size: .
CDR3 protein: CASSPSNSEAFF
CDR3 DNA: TGTGCCAGCAGCCCATCCAACTCTGAAGCTTTCTTT